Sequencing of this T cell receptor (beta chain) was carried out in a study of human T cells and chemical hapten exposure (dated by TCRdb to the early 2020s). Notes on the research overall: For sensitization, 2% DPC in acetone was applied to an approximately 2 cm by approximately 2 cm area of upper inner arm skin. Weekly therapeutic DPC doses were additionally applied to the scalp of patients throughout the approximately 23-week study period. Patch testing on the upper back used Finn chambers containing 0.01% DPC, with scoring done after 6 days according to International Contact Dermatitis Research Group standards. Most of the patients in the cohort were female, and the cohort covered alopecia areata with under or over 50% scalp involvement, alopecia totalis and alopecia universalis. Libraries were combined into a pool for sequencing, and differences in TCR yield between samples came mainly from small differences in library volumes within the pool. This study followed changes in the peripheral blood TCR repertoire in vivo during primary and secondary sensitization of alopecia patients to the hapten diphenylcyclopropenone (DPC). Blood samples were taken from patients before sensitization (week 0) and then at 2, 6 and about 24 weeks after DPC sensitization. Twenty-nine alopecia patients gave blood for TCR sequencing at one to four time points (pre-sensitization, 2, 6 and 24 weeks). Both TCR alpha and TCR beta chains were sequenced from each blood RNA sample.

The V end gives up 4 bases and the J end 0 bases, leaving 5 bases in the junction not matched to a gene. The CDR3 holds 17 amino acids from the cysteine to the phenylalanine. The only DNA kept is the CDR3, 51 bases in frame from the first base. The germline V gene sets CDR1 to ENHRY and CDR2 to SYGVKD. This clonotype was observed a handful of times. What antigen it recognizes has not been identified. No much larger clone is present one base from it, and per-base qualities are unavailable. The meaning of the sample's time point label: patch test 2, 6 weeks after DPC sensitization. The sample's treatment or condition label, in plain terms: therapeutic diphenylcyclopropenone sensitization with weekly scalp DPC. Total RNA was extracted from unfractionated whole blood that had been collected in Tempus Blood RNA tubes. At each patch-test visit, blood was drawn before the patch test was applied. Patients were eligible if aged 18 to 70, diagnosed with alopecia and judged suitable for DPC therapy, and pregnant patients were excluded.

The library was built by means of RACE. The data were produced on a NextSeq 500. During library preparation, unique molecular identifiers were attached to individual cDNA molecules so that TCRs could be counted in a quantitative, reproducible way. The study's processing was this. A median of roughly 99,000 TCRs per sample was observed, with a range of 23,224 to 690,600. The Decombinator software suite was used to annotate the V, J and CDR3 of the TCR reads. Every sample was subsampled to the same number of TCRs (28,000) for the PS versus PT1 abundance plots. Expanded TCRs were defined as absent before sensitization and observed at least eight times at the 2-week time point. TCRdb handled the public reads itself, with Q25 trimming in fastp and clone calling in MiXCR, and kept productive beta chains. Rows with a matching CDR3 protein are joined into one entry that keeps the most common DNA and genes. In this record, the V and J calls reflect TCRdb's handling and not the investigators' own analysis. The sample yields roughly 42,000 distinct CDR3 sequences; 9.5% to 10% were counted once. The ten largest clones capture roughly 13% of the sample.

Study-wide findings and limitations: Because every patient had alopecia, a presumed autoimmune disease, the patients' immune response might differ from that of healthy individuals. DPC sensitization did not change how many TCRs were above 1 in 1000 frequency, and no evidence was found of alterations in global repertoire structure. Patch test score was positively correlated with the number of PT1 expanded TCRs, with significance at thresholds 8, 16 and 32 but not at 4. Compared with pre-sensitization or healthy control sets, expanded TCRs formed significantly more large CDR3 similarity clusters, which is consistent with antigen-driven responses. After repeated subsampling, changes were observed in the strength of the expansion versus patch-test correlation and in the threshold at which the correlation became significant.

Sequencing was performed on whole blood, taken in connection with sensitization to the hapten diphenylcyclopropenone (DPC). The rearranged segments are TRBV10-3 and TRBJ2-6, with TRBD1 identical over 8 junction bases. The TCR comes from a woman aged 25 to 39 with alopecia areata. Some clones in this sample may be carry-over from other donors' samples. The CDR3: CAISAGDRGSGANVLTF. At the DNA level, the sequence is TGTGCCATCAGTGCCGGAGACAGGGGCTCTGGGGCCAACGTCCTGACTTTC.